A few counts support the clone carrying this T cell receptor (beta chain). Its antigen is unidentified. Focal radiation with ipilimumab CTLA-4 blockade was given to patients with chemo-refractory metastatic non-small-cell lung cancer. The data originate from a study of radiotherapy plus CTLA-4 blockade in lung cancer. Across the study: Across the patients, objective responses occurred in approximately 18%, and disease control in approximately 30%.

The germline gives CDR1 SGHVS, CDR2 FQNEAQ. The J segment lost 0 bases and the V segment lost 3 bases, leaving 8 bases of the junction unmatched. CDR3 length: 17 residues. Method: immunoSEQ multiplex PCR; TCRdb's copy keeps in-frame clones and lacks some. This sample yields 40,000 to 45,000 clones, of which more than 60% are seen a single time; approximately 9.9% belongs to the top ten. General observations from the study: Response, reportedly, was best predicted by interferon-beta along with early blood T cell clone dynamics. In blood, TCR clones derived from the tumor expanded after radiotherapy plus ipilimumab.

The source material was peripheral blood, sampled from a patient treated with radiotherapy plus ipilimumab. The TCR comes from a human donor with non-small cell lung cancer who had stable disease on radiotherapy plus ipilimumab. The chain couples TRBV7-8 to TRBJ2-1; 7 positions agree with TRBD2. CDR3 sequence: CASSFLAGYSSYNEQFF. As DNA, the CDR3 is TGTGCCAGCAGCTTCTTAGCGGGTTACAGCTCCTACAATGAGCAGTTCTTC.